Below, 17 T cell receptor beta chains from the same sample are listed, as sequenced in a study of OX40 agonist ivuxolimab in advanced cancers. TCRdb's copy holds only in-frame clones and misses some; the assay was immunoSEQ multiplex PCR. The sample lists 75,000 to 80,000 clones; 81% were seen once. The source material was CD4+ or CD8+ T cells sorted from blood, sampled in a trial of the OX40 agonist ivuxolimab. The receptors come from an adult with an advanced solid tumor such as melanoma, head and neck, liver or kidney cancer.

This chain connects TRBV2 to TRBJ2-1, with D tentatively TRBD2 (5 bases). The CDR3 extends over 13 amino acids. Trimming left V 6 bases short and J 6 bases short, with 12 bases between. CDR1 and CDR2 (germline): SNHLY, FYNNEI. Here the CDR3 reads CASRDLRGNEQFF. In DNA form, the CDR3 reads TGTGCCAGCAGGGATCTCCGGGGCAATGAGCAGTTCTTC.

The V call is TRBV6-1, the J call TRBJ2-2; 10 bases line up with TRBD1. Trimming at V came to 9 bases and at J to 7 bases, leaving 11 bases not matched to a gene. The CDR3 has 15 amino acids. Germline loops: CDR1 MNHNS, CDR2 SASEGT. Here the CDR3 reads CASLPGQGSIGELFF. CDR3 bases: TGTGCCAGTTTGCCGGGACAGGGGTCAATCGGGGAGCTGTTTTTT.

The gene calls are TRBV7-2 and TRBJ2-2, with 8 positions matching TRBD2. The CDR3 extends over 15 amino acids. The ends lost 5 bases at V and 6 bases at J; junction bases unmatched: 8. Germline loops: CDR1 SGHTA, CDR2 FQGNSA. The CDR3 here is CASSPSGSDAGELFF. The DNA of the CDR3 is TGTGCCAGCAGCCCCAGCGGGAGTGATGCCGGGGAGCTGTTTTTT.

J is TRBJ1-1 and V is TRBV5-6; D unclear. This CDR3 has 14 residues. Between the trimmed V and J ends, which lost 0 bases and 1 base, there was a span of 7 bases. Germline V gene sequence: CDR1 SGHDT, CDR2 YYEEEE. The CDR3 DNA reads TGTGCCAGCAGCTTGGTACAGACGAACACTGAAGCTTTCTTT. Protein product: CASSLVQTNTEAFF.

This clone was seen a few times. This sequence joins TRBV5-1 and TRBJ1-4; 11 bases agree with TRBD1. Germline CDR1 SGHRS, CDR2 YFSETQ. This CDR3 spans 15 amino acids. The trim removed 6 bases at V and 5 bases at J, leaving 6 bases unmatched. CDR3 nucleotide sequence: TGCGCCAGCACCCCCGGGGACAGGGGGAATGAAAAACTGTTTTTT. It yields the protein CASTPGDRGNEKLFF.

V gene TRBV5-8 combines with J gene TRBJ2-2; no clear D gene. The germline V gene encodes CDR1 SGHTS and CDR2 YDEGEE. V lost 4 bases to trimming and J lost 2 bases, with 12 bases between them. The CDR3 totals 15 residues. CDR3 amino acids: CASSLRHLNTGELFF. CDR3 DNA: TGTGCCAGCAGCCTTAGACACCTTAACACCGGGGAGCTGTTTTTT.

The genes are TRBV14 and TRBJ1-2; tentatively, D is TRBD1 (5 bases). The CDR3 consists of 12 residues. Germline-derived CDR1 and CDR2 are SGHDN and FVKESK. Trimming shortened V by 3 bases and J by 5 bases, and 7 bases separated the two germline ends. Here the CDR3 reads CASSQGPYGYTF. In DNA form, the CDR3 reads TGTGCCAGCAGCCAGGGGCCTTATGGCTACACCTTC.

CDR3 sequence reads: CASSGGGHGTQYF. In DNA form, the CDR3 reads TGCGCCAGCAGTGGCGGGGGGCATGGTACGCAGTATTTT. The rearrangement uses TRBV10-1 and TRBJ2-3, with 8 bases matching TRBD2. The CDR3 totals 13 residues. The ends lost 4 bases at V and 8 bases at J; junction bases unmatched: 5. Germline lookup yields CDR1 WNHNN and CDR2 SYGVQD (reference sequence).

V and J are TRBV10-3 and TRBJ1-5, with D possibly matching TRBD1 (5 bases). The CDR3 is 14 residues long. Germline CDR1 reads ENHRY; CDR2 reads SYGVKD. Between the trimmed V and J ends, which lost 3 bases and 0 bases, there was a span of 6 bases. The CDR3 nucleotides read TGTGCCATCAGTGACAGGGATAGCAATCAGCCCCAGCATTTT. This sequence encodes CAISDRDSNQPQHF.

This clone was recorded a few times. The CDR3 DNA sequence: TGCGCCAGCATCGAAGCGGGAGGGTCCACAGATACGCAGTATTTT. Translation gives CASIEAGGSTDTQYF. The chain employs TRBV5-1 and TRBJ2-3; the match to TRBD2 covers 10 bases. The germline V gene encodes CDR1 SGHRS and CDR2 YFSETQ. V lost 6 bases to trimming and J lost 2 bases; unmatched junction nucleotides: 6. The CDR3 loop spans 15 amino acids.

V and J are TRBV5-1 and TRBJ2-3, with TRBD1 matching 9 bases. Trimming took 4 bases from V and 4 from J; bases not matched to a gene: 4. CDR3 length: 14 amino acids. Germline-derived CDR1 and CDR2 are SGHRS and YFSETQ. The CDR3 nucleotides are TGCGCCAGCAGCGGACAGGGGCTCTCAGATACGCAGTATTTT. Amino acids: CASSGQGLSDTQYF.

The J gene is TRBJ1-2, the V gene TRBV7-9; unclear D gene. CDR1 SEHNR and CDR2 FQNEAQ come from the germline V gene (reference sequence). The V gene lost 5 bases and the J gene lost 7 bases, with 14 bases spanning the gap. The CDR3 has 13 amino acids. The CDR3 sequence: CASSPTGSAGYTF. The CDR3 DNA reads as TGTGCCAGCAGCCCTACGGGGTCCGCTGGCTACACCTTC.

The V and J genes are TRBV27 and TRBJ2-7; D gene ambiguous. Germline assignment: CDR1 MNHEY and CDR2 SMNVEV (reference sequence). Trimming took off 2 bases at V and 4 bases at J, with 9 bases between the two ends. This CDR3 is 13 amino acids long. CDR3 DNA sequence: TGTGCCAGCAGTTTACTACAGTCATACGAGCAGTACTTC. Encoded protein: CASSLLQSYEQYF.

The sample holds a few counts of this clone. The chain uses TRBV7-9 and TRBJ1-5; 7 bases align to TRBD1. This CDR3 is built from 14 residues. The germline gives CDR1 SEHNR, CDR2 FQNEAQ (reference sequence). Germline trimming cut 5 bases from V and 6 bases from J; bases unmatched to any gene: 7. For the CDR3, the DNA is TGTGCCAGCAGCCCAGGGGGGGCTAGTCAGCCCCAGCATTTT. Residues: CASSPGGASQPQHF.

The chain uses TRBV5-1 and TRBJ2-5; 8 bases fit TRBD2. The CDR3 runs to 16 residues. V shed 4 bases, J shed 5 bases, and the junction held 13 bases outside the gene matches. The germline gives CDR1 SGHRS, CDR2 YFSETQ. This chain's CDR3 is CASSPPGGGPSETQYF. CDR3 sequence (DNA): TGCGCCAGCAGCCCACCGGGGGGGGGACCCTCGGAGACCCAGTACTTC.

The chain has TRBV27 and TRBJ1-6, with 10 bases matching TRBD1. The CDR3 extends over 17 amino acids. The germline V gene has CDR1 MNHEY and CDR2 SMNVEV (reference sequence). With V trimmed by 2 bases and J by 4 bases, 5 bases remained unmatched. The CDR3 bases are TGTGCCAGCAGTTTAAGAGTGGGACAGGGGTATAATTCACCCCTCCACTTT. This gives the protein CASSLRVGQGYNSPLHF.

This clone appeared once. The chain recombines TRBV5-1 with TRBJ1-4; the D is unclear. This CDR3 comprises 16 residues. Per germline, CDR1 SGHRS and CDR2 YFSETQ. V lost 4 bases and J 7 bases, leaving 20 bases between the germline ends. The CDR3 reads CASSPGGRGYSEKLFF. CDR3 in DNA: TGCGCCAGCAGCCCTGGCGGAAGAGGGTATAGTGAAAAACTGTTTTTT.